The 5 T cell receptor beta chains presented below share a single source sample, sequenced in a study of cytomegalovirus exposure and HLA in healthy donors. It was with 60 Vbeta and 13 Jbeta primers that the PCR ran. Clones were read by immunoSEQ multiplex PCR, and TCRdb kept only the in-frame ones, dropping some. The data contain some 150,000 clones, roughly four fifths of them singletons. The specimen was PBMCs. Every receptor here comes from a woman aged 40 to 50 in good health and CMV-seronegative.

The CDR3 coding sequence is TGTGCCAGCAGCTTTCCGGGACAGAATTACAATGAGCAGTTCTTC. Residues: CASSFPGQNYNEQFF. The chain joins TRBV7-2 to TRBJ2-1; 7 nucleotides line up with TRBD1. CDR3 length equals 15 residues. V shed 3 bases and J 4 bases; nucleotides not matched to a gene: 6. Germline V gene data show CDR1 as SGHTA and CDR2 as FQGNSA.

The chain combines TRBV7-9 with TRBJ2-3, with TRBD2 matching over 7 bases. V shed 1 base and J 2 bases; nucleotides not matched to a gene: 6. The germline gives CDR1 SEHNR, CDR2 FQNEAQ (reference sequence). CDR3 length equals 16 residues. CDR3 DNA: TGTGCCAGCAGCTTAGGGGCTAGCGGACTCACAGATACGCAGTATTTT. This sequence encodes CASSLGASGLTDTQYF.

The rearrangement links TRBV4-2 to TRBJ1-1; weak D call: TRBD1 (6 bases). Germline V gene lookup returns CDR1 LGHNA and CDR2 YNFKEQ. The CDR3 totals 16 residues. Trimming cost V 0 bases and J 4 bases, with 15 bases left between them. Written as DNA, the CDR3 is TGTGCCAGCAGCCAAGAGGGGGCCCGGGCGAGCACTGAAGCTTTCTTT. Its translation is CASSQEGARASTEAFF.

V gene TRBV7-3 combines with J gene TRBJ2-1; a weak D match, TRBD2 (6 bases). V was clipped by 2 bases and J by 6 bases, with 14 bases between them. Germline values: CDR1 SGHTA, CDR2 FQGTGA. This CDR3 has 15 residues. The CDR3 DNA is TGTGCCAGCAGCTTACTGGCGGGACGAATCAATGAGCAGTTCTTC. This codes for CASSLLAGRINEQFF.

Of note for this clone: An end of the junction does not agree with germline; a read error may underlie this. Additional DNA sequences in this sample encode the identical CDR3. CDR3 region: CASSWNLQGVLAECSF. Here the CDR3 DNA reads TGTGCCAGCAGCTGGAACCTACAGGGGGTATTAGCTGAATGTTCCTTT. V and J are TRBV5-6 and TRBJ1-1; TRBD1 aligns across 8 bases. This CDR3 contains 16 residues. The germline CDR1 and CDR2 sequences are SGHDT and YYEEEE.